This passage covers 18 T cell receptor beta chains from one sample sequenced in a study of OX40 agonist ivuxolimab in advanced cancers. The assay was immunoSEQ multiplex PCR, and TCRdb's table has in-frame clones only and misses some. The profile shows 40,000 to 50,000 clones, about 88% of them singletons. This material consisted of CD4+ or CD8+ T cells sorted from blood, taken in a trial of the OX40 agonist ivuxolimab. The source is an adult with an advanced solid tumor such as melanoma, head and neck, liver or kidney cancer.

Remarks on this clone: One junction end does not reproduce the germline sequence, and a read error may be involved. The chain uses TRBV14 and TRBJ2-7; TRBD1 is a possible D gene (6 bases). Germline V gene sequence: CDR1 SGHDN, CDR2 FVKESK. The CDR3 covers 13 residues. In DNA, the CDR3 is TGTGCCAGCAGCCAAACTTATGCCGGACAGAAGGAATTC. Translated: CASSQTYAGQKEF.

This chain joins TRBV4-1 and TRBJ2-7; 7 positions agree with TRBD1. The CDR3 is made up of 15 amino acids. Germline assignment: CDR1 MGHRA and CDR2 YSYEKL. The V gene end was trimmed by 0 bases and the J gene end by 4 bases; junction bases not matched to a gene: 6. The CDR3 DNA sequence: TGCGCCAGCAGCCAAGAAATGGACAGGTTTTACGAGCAGTACTTC. This sequence encodes CASSQEMDRFYEQYF.

In its sample, this clone was seen a few times. The chain employs TRBV9 and TRBJ2-3, with D tentatively TRBD2 (6 bases). CDR1 and CDR2 (germline): SGDLS, YYNGEE. Trimming left V 0 bases short and J 6 bases short, with 8 bases between. The CDR3 runs 13 residues. This chain's CDR3 is CASSVGGRDTQYF. CDR3 nucleotides: TGTGCCAGCAGCGTAGGGGGGAGGGATACGCAGTATTTT.

J is TRBJ2-1 and V is TRBV5-4, with D perhaps TRBD2 (5 bases). Per germline, CDR1 SGHNT and CDR2 YYREEE (reference sequence). The CDR3 loop spans 16 amino acids. Trimming shortened V by 4 bases and J by 2 bases, and 16 bases separated the two germline ends. CDR3 protein: CASSRTVLGTYNEQFF. CDR3 DNA sequence: TGTGCCAGCAGCCGGACCGTACTAGGAACCTACAATGAGCAGTTCTTC.

CDR3 sequence (DNA): TGTGCCAGCAGCTCCCAAAATAGCAATCAGCCCCAGCATTTT. Protein product: CASSSQNSNQPQHF. The rearrangement joins TRBV5-5 to TRBJ1-5; D is unclear. The length of the CDR3 is 14 residues. Germline V gene sequence: CDR1 SGHKS, CDR2 YYEKEE (reference sequence). V dropped 3 bases and J dropped 0 bases, with 7 bases sitting between them.

The chain couples TRBV27 to TRBJ2-1; the match to TRBD2 covers 12 bases. V lost 6 bases to trimming and J lost 5 bases; unmatched junction nucleotides: 5. The length of the CDR3 is 15 residues. Per the germline V gene, CDR1 is MNHEY and CDR2 is SMNVEV (reference sequence). The CDR3 is CASSHGLAGHNEQFF. Here the CDR3 DNA reads TGTGCCAGCAGCCATGGACTAGCGGGACACAATGAGCAGTTCTTC.

Details on this clone: Relative to the germline gene, one junction end is altered; a read error may explain this. J is TRBJ2-3 and V is TRBV7-7; no firm D call. Germline loops: CDR1 SSHAT, CDR2 FNYEAQ (reference sequence). The CDR3 covers 14 residues. The CDR3 sequence: CASSPAGGADTQYF. The CDR3 DNA follows: TGTGCTAGCAGCCCTGCCGGTGGGGCAGATACGCAGTATTTT.

This clone came up a few times. The chain uses TRBV10-3 and TRBJ1-2, with D unresolved. The CDR3 extends over 16 amino acids. Per germline, CDR1 ENHRY and CDR2 SYGVKD. V gave up 7 bases and J gave up 3 bases, with 21 bases separating them. The CDR3 nucleotides are TGTGCCATCACCCAGAACTGGGTCGAAGTGGACTATGGCTACACCTTC. It encodes CAITQNWVEVDYGYTF.

The CDR3 loop reads CASSKGRGSGETQYF. CDR3 in DNA: TGTGCCAGCAGCAAAGGCCGGGGGAGTGGGGAGACCCAGTACTTC. The chain is built from TRBV21-1 and TRBJ2-5; TRBD2, the table's D call, was not compared with the DNA. TRBV21-1 is recorded as a pseudogene. The CDR3 is 15 residues long.

The table lists this clone with a few counts. This chain joins TRBV5-4 and TRBJ2-1, with TRBD1 as a possible D gene (6 bases). CDR1 and CDR2 from the germline V gene are SGHNT and YYREEE (reference sequence). Trimming shortened V by 0 bases and J by 5 bases, and 18 bases separated the two germline ends. This CDR3 has 17 residues. CDR3 bases: TGTGCCAGCAGCTTGGTCAGGGGCGCAAGTTTGCACAATGAGCAGTTCTTC. The encoded protein is CASSLVRGASLHNEQFF.

V is TRBV5-1 and J is TRBJ2-6; D uncertain. CDR1 and CDR2 (germline): SGHRS, YFSETQ. The CDR3 consists of 15 residues. Deletions cut 0 bases from V and 4 bases from J, with 8 bases between. CDR3 coding DNA: TGCGCCAGCAGCTTGGGGCCGTCCGGGGCCAACGTCCTGACTTTC. Protein sequence: CASSLGPSGANVLTF. The full variable domain, in which reference TRBV5-1 and TRBJ2-6 provide the parts outside the CDR3, is KAGVTQTPRYLIKTRGQQVTLSCSPISGHRSVSWYQQTPGQGLQFLFEYFSETQRNKGNFPGRFSGRQFSNSRSEMNVSTLELGDSALYLCASSLGPSGANVLTFGAGSRLTVL.

This chain uses TRBV4-2 with TRBJ1-3, with D possibly TRBD1 on 6 matching bases. This CDR3 contains 20 residues. V was shortened by 0 bases and J by 0 bases, with 21 bases between the two germline ends. Germline CDR1 and CDR2: LGHNA and YNFKEQ. For the CDR3, the DNA is TGTGCCAGCAGCCAAGATTCGGGGACACCACCCATAAGCTCTGGAAACACCATATATTTT. This translates into CASSQDSGTPPISSGNTIYF.

The sample holds a few counts of this clone. V is TRBV6-5 and J is TRBJ1-6, with 8 bases matching TRBD1. CDR3 length: 14 residues. CDR1 is MNHEY and CDR2 is SVGAGI in the germline V gene. The junction had 5 bases not matched to a gene; V was cut back by 5 bases and J by 8 bases. In DNA, the CDR3 is TGTGCCAGCAGTACCGGGACAGGCTATTCACCCCTCCACTTT. This codes for CASSTGTGYSPLHF.

The rearrangement joins TRBV29-1 to TRBJ2-1, with 10 bases fitting TRBD2. With 7 bases clipped from V and 4 bases from J, the junction kept 7 bases outside the gene matches. The CDR3 has 14 amino acids. CDR1 SQVTM and CDR2 ANQGSEA come from the germline V gene. This CDR3 reads CSANSGGLYNEQFF. In nucleotides, the CDR3 is TGCAGCGCCAATAGCGGGGGGCTTTACAATGAGCAGTTCTTC.

The genes are TRBV27 and TRBJ2-1; TRBD2 aligns across 7 bases. Germline V gene data show CDR1 as MNHEY and CDR2 as SMNVEV (reference sequence). The trim removed 2 bases at V and 4 bases at J, leaving 5 bases unmatched. CDR3 length: 15 residues. DNA of the CDR3: TGTGCCAGCAGTTTAGGCGGGAGAGGATACAATGAGCAGTTCTTC. Protein product: CASSLGGRGYNEQFF.

The CDR3 here is CASSYPESGTNYGYTF. The CDR3 DNA is TGTGCCAGCAGTTACCCGGAGTCTGGGACTAACTATGGCTACACCTTC. The rearrangement uses TRBV6-6 and TRBJ1-2, with D unresolved. Germline V gene lookup returns CDR1 MNHNY and CDR2 SVGAGI (reference sequence). The length of the CDR3 is 16 residues. Trimming left V 2 bases short and J 0 bases short, with 13 bases between.

This clone was picked up a small number of times. The chain couples TRBV7-3 to TRBJ2-1, with 7 bases fitting TRBD2. This CDR3 has 14 amino acids. In germline, CDR1 is SGHTA, CDR2 FQGTGA. V shed 3 bases and J 5 bases; nucleotides not matched to a gene: 4. CDR3 nucleotides: TGTGCCAGCAGCTTTGGCGGGAGCCACAATGAGCAGTTCTTC. Its protein is CASSFGGSHNEQFF.

The chain carries TRBV27 and TRBJ1-1, with D unclear. The CDR3 is 14 amino acids. In germline, CDR1 is MNHEY, CDR2 SMNVEV (reference sequence). Trimming removed 5 bases from V and 0 bases from J, with 10 bases in between. The CDR3 is CASSEEGMNTEAFF. Here the CDR3 DNA reads TGTGCCAGCAGTGAGGAGGGTATGAACACTGAAGCTTTCTTT.